A single sample is the source of the 11 T cell receptor beta chains below, sequenced in a study of blood T cell repertoires in COVID-19. This table comes from immunoSEQ multiplex PCR, and its TCRdb copy is limited to in-frame clones, with some not included. The table has around 53,000 clones, about 88% seen once. Sequencing was carried out using peripheral blood. These receptors all come from an older man with active COVID-19.

V gene TRBV24-1 combines with J gene TRBJ2-1; TRBD2 matches at 10 bases. V gave up 5 bases and J gave up 6 bases; unmatched junction bases: 9. The germline V gene has CDR1 KGHDR and CDR2 SFDVKD. CDR3 length: 16 residues. In nucleotides, the CDR3 is TGTGCCACCAGTGCCCGGTCGGCTAGCGGGAGCAATGAGCAGTTCTTC. Protein: CATSARSASGSNEQFF.

The V and J genes are TRBV12-3 or TRBV12-4 and TRBJ1-6; the D is unclear. V lost 6 bases and J lost 7, with 10 bases in between. The CDR3 contains 13 residues. The CDR3 bases are TGTGCCAGCAGCCCCCGGGTGAATTCACCCCTCCACTTT. Translating it yields CASSPRVNSPLHF.

This chain connects TRBV3-1 (or the pseudogene TRBV3-2) to TRBJ2-5; D remains ambiguous. Germline CDR1 is LGHDT and CDR2 is YNNKEL (reference sequence). The CDR3 runs to 15 residues. V lost 0 bases and J lost 7, with 15 bases in between. DNA of the CDR3: TGTGCCAGCAGCCAAGATCGTTCTAGTGTGGGGACCCAGTACTTC. Amino acids: CASSQDRSSVGTQYF.

A few counts support this clone. V is TRBV7-2 and J is TRBJ1-5; D is perhaps TRBD1 (5 bases). The germline CDR1 and CDR2 sequences are SGHTA and FQGNSA. V lost 5 bases and J lost 6, with 14 bases in between. This CDR3 region has 14 residues. The chain's CDR3 is CASSTGFWGQPQHF. In nucleotides, the CDR3 is TGTGCCAGCAGCACAGGTTTTTGGGGTCAGCCCCAGCATTTT.

V and J are TRBV5-6 and TRBJ2-3; 7 bases line up with TRBD2. This CDR3 contains 13 residues. Trimming removed 5 bases from V and 3 bases from J; junction bases left unmatched: 3. Germline CDR1 reads SGHDT; CDR2 reads YYEEEE. The chain's CDR3 is CASSRSGTDTQYF. The DNA of the CDR3 is TGTGCCAGCAGTCGTAGCGGGACAGATACGCAGTATTTT.

The chain combines TRBV6-2 or TRBV6-3 with TRBJ2-1; tentatively, D is TRBD2 (7 bases). Germline V gives CDR1 MNHEY, CDR2 SVGEGT. The CDR3 is 15 residues long. Trimming removed 6 bases at V and 0 bases at J, with 12 bases between. As DNA, the CDR3 is TGTGCCAGCAGCGATGGGGGGGCCTCCTACAATGAGCAGTTCTTC. Residues: CASSDGGASYNEQFF.

The rearrangement uses TRBV5-1 and TRBJ2-3; perhaps TRBD2 as D (5 bases). V dropped 1 base and J dropped 6 bases, with 9 bases sitting between them. The CDR3 runs to 13 residues. Germline values: CDR1 SGHRS, CDR2 YFSETQ. In DNA, the CDR3 is TGCGCCAGCAGCTTGCTAGCTAGTGATACGCAGTATTTT. This encodes CASSLLASDTQYF.

The genes are TRBV29-1 and TRBJ1-6; TRBD1 aligns across 9 bases. After removal of 4 bases from V and 7 bases from J, the junction contained 5 bases not matched to a gene. The CDR3 loop spans 14 amino acids. The V gene's germline CDR1 is SQVTM and CDR2 ANQGSEA. This chain's CDR3 is CSVAKGQGNSPLHF. DNA of the CDR3: TGCAGCGTTGCCAAGGGACAGGGCAATTCACCCCTCCACTTT.

This chain connects TRBV5-8 to TRBJ1-2, with D possibly matching TRBD1 (5 bases). Trimming pared 4 bases from V and 8 bases from J, leaving 18 bases between. Germline loops: CDR1 SGHTS, CDR2 YDEGEE. The CDR3 is 14 residues long. The CDR3: CASSRTGNRGGYTF. In nucleotides, the CDR3 is TGTGCCAGCAGCCGGACCGGGAACCGGGGGGGCTACACCTTC.

The J gene is TRBJ1-3, the V gene TRBV5-6; 7 bases are shared with TRBD1. The germline CDR1 and CDR2 sequences are SGHDT and YYEEEE. The CDR3 length is 18 residues. J was trimmed by 1 base and V by 4 bases; bases with no gene match: 14. The CDR3, as DNA: TGTGCCAGCAGCCCGACCGGGACAGTTAAACCATCTGGAAACACCATATATTTT. It is translated as CASSPTGTVKPSGNTIYF.

This chain uses TRBV6-5 with TRBJ2-5; TRBD1 matches at 9 bases. CDR3 size: 14 residues. Losses at the gene ends were 4 bases for V and 5 bases for J; bases not matched to a gene: 5. Germline lookup yields CDR1 MNHEY and CDR2 SVGAGI. In nucleotides, the CDR3 is TGTGCCAGCAGTTCCACAGGGGGCGGTGAGACCCAGTACTTC. This gives the protein CASSSTGGGETQYF.